This is a list of T cell receptor beta chains from one sample in a study of blood T cell repertoires in COVID-19. TCRdb's copy holds only in-frame clones and misses some; the assay was immunoSEQ multiplex PCR. The data show about 280,000 clones, 75% to 90% seen once. The specimen sequenced was PBMCs or T cells enriched from blood (not recorded which). These receptors originate from a woman aged 45-60 years who had recovered from COVID-19. The CDR3 runs from the conserved cysteine through the conserved F or W. Fields, in order: D gene, clone size, V gene, J gene, CDR3 protein, CDR3 DNA. D genes are given only for firm matches. Not all rows give a size; the values are once, few, many and, for expanded clones, a class.

d_call: -; clone_size: -; v_call: TRBV19; j_call: TRBJ1-5; cdr3_aa: CASEGRLTLSNQPQHF; cdr3_nt: TGTGCCAGTGAAGGGCGACTAACTCTTAGCAATCAGCCCCAGCATTTT
d_call: TRBD1; clone_size: -; v_call: TRBV5-5; j_call: TRBJ1-3; cdr3_aa: CASSQGQNSGNTIYF; cdr3_nt: TGTGCCAGCAGCCAGGGACAGAACTCTGGAAACACCATATATTTT
d_call: TRBD1; clone_size: -; v_call: TRBV30; j_call: TRBJ1-2; cdr3_aa: CAWIRPGTGRGYTF; cdr3_nt: TGTGCCTGGATTCGTCCCGGGACAGGGCGAGGCTACACCTTC
d_call: TRBD1; clone_size: -; v_call: TRBV3-1/TRBV3-2; j_call: TRBJ1-4; cdr3_aa: CASSPRSRGRTNEKLFF; cdr3_nt: TGTGCCAGCAGCCCCCGATCGAGGGGGCGAACTAATGAAAAACTGTTTTTT
d_call: -; clone_size: -; v_call: TRBV6-5; j_call: TRBJ2-7; cdr3_aa: CASSYKGIDEQYF; cdr3_nt: TGTGCCAGCAGTTACAAGGGGATCGACGAGCAGTACTTC
d_call: -; clone_size: -; v_call: TRBV28; j_call: TRBJ1-5; cdr3_aa: CASSFWGTGDQPQHF; cdr3_nt: TGTGCCAGCAGTTTCTGGGGCACGGGCGATCAGCCCCAGCATTTT
d_call: -; clone_size: once; v_call: TRBV5-4; j_call: TRBJ2-1; cdr3_aa: CASSLGGIQSYNEQFF; cdr3_nt: TGTGCCAGCAGCTTGGGAGGGATCCAATCCTACAATGAGCAGTTCTTC
d_call: TRBD1; clone_size: -; v_call: TRBV18; j_call: TRBJ1-5; cdr3_aa: CASSPGQGNQPQHF; cdr3_nt: TGTGCCAGCTCGCCCGGACAGGGCAATCAGCCCCAGCATTTT
d_call: -; clone_size: -; v_call: TRBV19; j_call: TRBJ1-2; cdr3_aa: CASSIAGRGYTF; cdr3_nt: TGTGCCAGTAGTATTGCAGGGCGGGGCTACACCTTC
d_call: TRBD2; clone_size: once; v_call: TRBV18; j_call: TRBJ2-1; cdr3_aa: CASSPRTSLYNEQFF; cdr3_nt: TGTGCCAGCTCACCACGGACTAGCCTTTACAATGAGCAGTTCTTC
d_call: TRBD1; clone_size: -; v_call: TRBV6-5; j_call: TRBJ1-1; cdr3_aa: CASSYYPDRGFTEAFF; cdr3_nt: TGTGCCAGCAGTTACTACCCCGACAGGGGATTTACTGAAGCTTTCTTT
d_call: TRBD1; clone_size: -; v_call: TRBV4-1; j_call: TRBJ2-7; cdr3_aa: CASSVAGTGLYEQYF; cdr3_nt: TGCGCCAGCAGCGTCGCCGGGACAGGCTTATACGAGCAGTACTTC
d_call: TRBD2; clone_size: -; v_call: TRBV5-4; j_call: TRBJ2-1; cdr3_aa: CASSLPGLAAYNEQFF; cdr3_nt: TGTGCCAGCAGCTTGCCGGGACTAGCGGCCTACAATGAGCAGTTCTTC
d_call: TRBD1; clone_size: -; v_call: TRBV7-9; j_call: TRBJ2-7; cdr3_aa: CASSPLTGTGTYEQYF; cdr3_nt: TGTGCCAGCAGCCCCCTTACCGGGACAGGCACCTACGAGCAGTACTTC
d_call: TRBD1; clone_size: -; v_call: TRBV11-1; j_call: TRBJ1-4; cdr3_aa: CASSPRQGYNEKLFF; cdr3_nt: TGTGCCAGCAGCCCACGACAGGGTTACAACGAAAAACTGTTTTTT
d_call: -; clone_size: -; v_call: TRBV7-9; j_call: TRBJ1-4; cdr3_aa: CASSPLPATNEKLFF; cdr3_nt: TGTGCCAGCAGCCCACTGCCCGCAACTAATGAAAAACTGTTTTTT
d_call: TRBD2; clone_size: once; v_call: TRBV19; j_call: TRBJ2-1; cdr3_aa: CASSPGLAGGHIYNEQFF; cdr3_nt: TGTGCCAGTAGCCCGGGGCTAGCGGGAGGGCACATCTACAATGAGCAGTTCTTC
d_call: TRBD1; clone_size: -; v_call: TRBV4-3; j_call: TRBJ1-3; cdr3_aa: CASSPQAQGDGNTIYF; cdr3_nt: TGCGCCAGCAGCCCCCAAGCACAGGGGGACGGAAACACCATATATTTT
d_call: -; clone_size: -; v_call: TRBV28; j_call: TRBJ2-2; cdr3_aa: CAVEPITGELFF; cdr3_nt: TGTGCCGTAGAACCTATTACCGGGGAGCTGTTTTTT
d_call: -; clone_size: few; v_call: TRBV5-1; j_call: TRBJ1-5; cdr3_aa: CASSLSGMGNQPQHF; cdr3_nt: TGCGCCAGCAGCTTATCAGGGATGGGCAATCAGCCCCAGCATTTT
d_call: TRBD2; clone_size: -; v_call: TRBV6-2/TRBV6-3; j_call: TRBJ2-1; cdr3_aa: CASSAPGTSGDEQFF; cdr3_nt: TGTGCCAGCAGTGCACCCGGGACTAGCGGCGATGAGCAGTTCTTC
d_call: TRBD2; clone_size: -; v_call: TRBV9; j_call: TRBJ2-7; cdr3_aa: CASSPAPTSGGAEEQYF; cdr3_nt: TGTGCCAGCAGCCCAGCCCCGACTAGCGGGGGGGCGGAAGAGCAGTACTTC
d_call: -; clone_size: -; v_call: TRBV9; j_call: TRBJ2-6; cdr3_aa: CASSTANVLTF; cdr3_nt: TGTGCCAGCAGCACAGCCAACGTCCTGACTTTC
d_call: -; clone_size: once; v_call: TRBV6-2/TRBV6-3; j_call: TRBJ2-5; cdr3_aa: CASSLNSDTGYQETQYF; cdr3_nt: TGTGCCAGCAGTTTAAACTCGGACACCGGGTACCAAGAGACCCAGTACTTC